Listed here are 18 T cell receptor beta chains from one sample, sequenced in a study of CD8 T cells in ankylosing spondylitis. TCRdb passed the 5' RACE reads through MiXCR, listing each CDR3 protein once. The data contain about 360,000 distinct CDR3 sequences, 20% to 25% of them singletons. The sequencing sample was made of blood, either unsorted or a sorted T cell fraction (not recorded which). Source of these receptors: a male donor with ankylosing spondylitis or in good health (not recorded which).

The chain uses TRBV12-3 or TRBV12-4 and TRBJ2-7; possibly TRBD1 for D (6 bases). The CDR3 runs to 14 residues. V gave up 8 bases and J gave up 4 bases, with 18 bases separating them. In nucleotides, the CDR3 is TGTGCCAGCTCATCCCGGGACACCTTATACGAGCAGTACTTC. This translates into CASSSRDTLYEQYF.

The rearrangement links TRBV28 to TRBJ2-7; TRBD2 aligns across 11 bases. The V segment lost 6 bases and the J segment 6 bases; nucleotides outside the gene matches: 10. The length of the CDR3 is 15 residues. Germline CDR1 is MDHEN and CDR2 is SYDVKM. CDR3 loop: CASRDYSGGALEQYF. CDR3 nucleotides: TGTGCCAGCAGGGATTATAGCGGGGGGGCCCTCGAGCAGTACTTC.

The chain recombines TRBV12-3 or TRBV12-4 with TRBJ2-1; possible D gene TRBD2, 7 bases. The CDR3 has 14 residues. V shed 2 bases and J shed 9 bases, with 14 bases lying between them. The chain's CDR3 is CASSLMGGPGEQFF. CDR3 DNA sequence: TGTGCCAGCAGTTTAATGGGGGGGCCGGGTGAGCAGTTCTTC.

The V and J genes are TRBV4-2 and TRBJ2-1; 7 positions agree with TRBD2. Trimming cost V 0 bases and J 2 bases; bases outside gene matches: 7. Germline V CDR1 and CDR2: LGHNA, YNFKEQ. The CDR3 extends over 17 amino acids. The CDR3 protein is CASSQDPSSGPYNEQFF. The CDR3 DNA is TGTGCCAGCAGCCAAGATCCCTCTAGCGGACCCTACAATGAGCAGTTCTTC.

This rearrangement joins TRBV5-1 to TRBJ2-5, with 7 bases aligning to TRBD2. Germline lookup yields CDR1 SGHRS and CDR2 YFSETQ. This CDR3 has 14 amino acids. The V gene end was trimmed by 5 bases and the J gene end by 2 bases; junction bases not matched to a gene: 6. The CDR3 nucleotides read TGCGCCAGCAGATCCAGCGGGGCTCAAGAGACCCAGTACTTC. Translated: CASRSSGAQETQYF. Full variable domain (outside the CDR3, taken from reference TRBV5-1 and TRBJ2-5): KAGVTQTPRYLIKTRGQQVTLSCSPISGHRSVSWYQQTPGQGLQFLFEYFSETQRNKGNFPGRFSGRQFSNSRSEMNVSTLELGDSALYLCASRSSGAQETQYFGPGTRLLVL.

J is TRBJ2-7 and V is TRBV30; possible D gene TRBD2, 6 bases. The ends were cut back, 5 bases at V and 0 bases at J, with 14 bases in the middle. The germline V gene has CDR1 GTSNPN and CDR2 SVGIG (reference sequence). The CDR3 loop spans 14 amino acids. The CDR3 loop reads CAWGDPGGSYEQYF. CDR3 bases: TGTGCCTGGGGCGACCCCGGGGGCTCCTACGAGCAGTACTTC.

This CDR3 reads CASSQAAPGSLSTDTQYF. The CDR3 coding sequence is TGCGCCAGCAGCCAAGCCGCTCCGGGCTCCCTCAGCACAGATACGCAGTATTTT. The rearrangement joins TRBV4-1 to TRBJ2-3; D uncertain. Germline V CDR1 and CDR2: MGHRA, YSYEKL. The V end was cut by 1 base, the J end by 0 bases, with 17 bases between. The CDR3 sequence is 18 residues long.

In its sample, this clonotype was seen a few times. The chain couples TRBV10-2 to TRBJ2-2; 11 nucleotides line up with TRBD2. The J segment lost 4 bases and the V segment lost 6 bases, leaving 7 bases of the junction unmatched. The germline V gene encodes CDR1 WSHSY and CDR2 SAAADI. CDR3 length equals 16 residues. CDR3: CASSLTSGVSTGELFF. In nucleotides, the CDR3 is TGCGCCAGCAGCTTGACTAGCGGGGTGAGCACCGGGGAGCTGTTTTTT.

This clonotype was counted a few times. This sequence joins TRBV9 and TRBJ2-1; TRBD2 might be the D (6 bases). Per germline, CDR1 SGDLS and CDR2 YYNGEE. V was cut by 3 bases and J by 7 bases, with 23 bases left in between. The CDR3 covers 17 residues. The CDR3 sequence: CASSAEGAPLDVNEQFF. In DNA, the CDR3 is TGTGCCAGCAGCGCGGAGGGCGCACCTCTAGACGTGAATGAGCAGTTCTTC.

This clonotype came up a few times. V is TRBV28 and J is TRBJ2-3; 14 bases match TRBD2. The CDR3 covers 16 residues. CDR1 and CDR2 (germline): MDHEN, SYDVKM. Trimming cost V 5 bases and J 4 bases; bases outside gene matches: 5. The CDR3, as DNA: TGTGCCAGCAGTCGGACTAGCGGGGGGTCTCCAGATACGCAGTATTTT. Protein: CASSRTSGGSPDTQYF.

The rearrangement links TRBV7-9 to TRBJ2-6; no clear D. Germline V gene data show CDR1 as SEHNR and CDR2 as FQNEAQ (reference sequence). The CDR3 totals 16 residues. V lost 3 bases, J lost 0 bases, and 9 bases lay in between. CDR3 nucleotide sequence: TGTGCCAGCAGCTTCCACCCTCGCTCTGGGGCCAACGTCCTGACTTTC. Its translation is CASSFHPRSGANVLTF.

This clonotype was detected only a few times. The chain carries TRBV15 and TRBJ1-1, with D unresolved. CDR1 LNHNV and CDR2 YYDKDF come from the germline V gene (reference sequence). The CDR3 contains 15 residues. The germline V and J ends were trimmed by 5 bases and 1 base, with 14 bases remaining between them. This CDR3 reads CATSLNNEQNTEAFF. As DNA, the CDR3 is TGTGCCACCAGCCTCAATAACGAACAGAACACTGAAGCTTTCTTT. The complete variable domain, with remaining parts taken from reference TRBV15 and TRBJ1-1, reads DAMVIQNPRYQVTQFGKPVTLSCSQTLNHNVMYWYQQKSSQAPKLLFHYYDKDFNNEADTPDNFQSRRPNTSFCFLDIRSPGLGDTAMYLCATSLNNEQNTEAFFGQGTRLTVV.

The genes are TRBV12-3 or TRBV12-4 and TRBJ2-7; 8 bases align to TRBD1. V was pared by 6 bases and J by 4 bases, with 11 bases of the junction left unmatched. The CDR3 covers 15 residues. CDR3 sequence (DNA): TGTGCCAGCAGGGGTGGACAGGGACTTCGATACGAGCAGTACTTC. Protein: CASRGGQGLRYEQYF.

This clonotype was detected a few times. The chain carries TRBV12-5 and TRBJ2-1; D unclear. The CDR3 is made up of 15 amino acids. CDR1 is LGHNT and CDR2 is FRNRAP in the germline V gene. V dropped 7 bases and J dropped 0 bases, with 13 bases sitting between them. As DNA, the CDR3 is TGTGCTAGTGCAACGGGCCGTAGCTCCTACAATGAGCAGTTCTTC. Translation gives CASATGRSSYNEQFF.

The V and J genes are TRBV3-1 and TRBJ1-1, with no clear D. The CDR3 runs to 15 residues. Germline CDR1 is LGHDT and CDR2 is YNNKEL (reference sequence). Deletions cut 0 bases from V and 4 bases from J, with 12 bases between. The CDR3 DNA reads as TGTGCCAGCAGCCAAGAAATCACCGGTTTCACTGAAGCTTTCTTT. As protein: CASSQEITGFTEAFF.

The chain joins TRBV4-1 to TRBJ2-5, with 7 bases identical to TRBD2. This CDR3 contains 14 residues. The junction had 7 bases not matched to a gene; V was cut back by 1 base and J by 8 bases. The germline V gene encodes CDR1 MGHRA and CDR2 YSYEKL. The CDR3 DNA reads as TGCGCCAGCAGCCAAGGGGAACTAGCGCGCACCCAGTACTTC. This encodes CASSQGELARTQYF.

The chain couples TRBV5-6 to TRBJ1-2; 8 bases are a match to TRBD1. The CDR3 is made up of 15 amino acids. The germline V gene has CDR1 SGHDT and CDR2 YYEEEE. The J segment lost 3 bases and the V segment lost 1 base, leaving 5 bases of the junction unmatched. CDR3 sequence (DNA): TGTGCCAGCAGCTTGAGGACAGGGCAATACTATGGCTACACCTTC. It codes for CASSLRTGQYYGYTF.

The chain employs TRBV12-3 or TRBV12-4 and TRBJ2-7, with D unresolved. Trimming took 0 bases from V and 7 from J, leaving 10 bases between them. The CDR3 has 13 residues. CDR3 nucleotides: TGTGCCAGCAGTTTAGCCCCCTGGCTGGAGCAGTACTTC. It encodes CASSLAPWLEQYF.